The 12 T cell receptor beta chains reported below all come from one sample, sequenced in a study of blood T cell repertoires in COVID-19. TCRdb's copy holds only in-frame clones and misses some; the assay was immunoSEQ multiplex PCR. The data show 80,000 or so clones, 80% seen once. Material: peripheral blood. The source is a woman aged 70-85 years with acute or convalescent COVID-19.

This clone showed up just once. The chain links TRBV7-9 to TRBJ2-5; D perhaps matches TRBD1 (5 bases). This CDR3 spans 18 amino acids. The V end lost 3 bases, the J end lost 3 bases, and 23 bases lay between the germline ends. The germline V gene encodes CDR1 SEHNR and CDR2 FQNEAQ (reference sequence). The CDR3 protein is CASSFRAMGPLLKETQYF. As DNA, the CDR3 is TGTGCCAGCAGCTTTAGGGCAATGGGGCCGCTGCTTAAAGAGACCCAGTACTTC.

The V gene is TRBV12-3 or TRBV12-4, the J gene TRBJ1-2; D is possibly TRBD1 (5 bases). This CDR3 is built from 11 residues. The V gene lost 5 bases and the J gene lost 10 bases, with 11 bases spanning the gap. CDR3 region: CASSESRVYTF. The CDR3 DNA reads as TGTGCCAGCAGTGAAAGCAGGGTCTACACCTTC.

The chain joins TRBV4-1 to TRBJ1-1; D is undetermined. Germline V gene sequence: CDR1 MGHRA, CDR2 YSYEKL. V lost 3 bases and J 2 bases, leaving 16 bases between the germline ends. The CDR3 is 16 residues long. This chain's CDR3 is CASSHYSETANTEAFF. The DNA for the CDR3 is TGCGCCAGCAGCCACTACTCGGAGACGGCCAACACTGAAGCTTTCTTT.

The V and J genes are TRBV9 and TRBJ2-1; 12 bases are a match to TRBD2. Germline V gene data show CDR1 as SGDLS and CDR2 as YYNGEE. The CDR3 spans 15 residues. With V trimmed by 4 bases and J by 6 bases, 5 bases remained unmatched. This CDR3 is CASSPLAGGLNEQFF. The CDR3 nucleotides are TGTGCCAGCAGCCCTCTAGCGGGGGGGCTCAATGAGCAGTTCTTC.

The V gene is TRBV7-9, the J gene TRBJ1-1, with a possible D match to TRBD1 (6 bases). Trimming took off 1 base at V and 5 bases at J, with 20 bases between the two ends. Germline-derived CDR1 and CDR2 are SEHNR and FQNEAQ (reference sequence). The CDR3 totals 17 residues. CDR3 residues: CASSLGVLGASGTEAFF. CDR3 in DNA: TGTGCCAGCAGCTTAGGCGTCCTGGGGGCCTCTGGGACTGAAGCTTTCTTT.

V usage is TRBV14 and J usage is TRBJ1-1; 9 bases align to TRBD1. This CDR3 region has 16 residues. J gave up 2 bases and V 6 bases, and 10 bases lay outside the gene matches. CDR1 is SGHDN and CDR2 is FVKESK in the germline V gene. The chain's CDR3 is CASSRVTGGANTEAFF. CDR3 in DNA: TGTGCCAGCAGTCGAGTCACAGGGGGCGCAAACACTGAAGCTTTCTTT. The full variable domain, with the rest looked up from reference TRBV14 and TRBJ1-1, is EAGVTQFPSHSVIEKGQTVTLRCDPISGHDNLYWYRRVMGKEIKFLLHFVKESKQDESGMPNNRFLAERTGGTYSTLKVQPAELEDSGVYFCASSRVTGGANTEAFFGQGTRLTVV.

The rearrangement joins TRBV14 to TRBJ2-1; 7 bases fit TRBD2. V was pared by 3 bases and J by 3 bases, with 2 bases of the junction left unmatched. Germline CDR1 and CDR2: SGHDN and FVKESK. This CDR3 contains 14 residues. In DNA form, the CDR3 reads TGTGCCAGCAGCCAGAGCGGGGTCTACAATGAGCAGTTCTTC. Protein: CASSQSGVYNEQFF.

J is TRBJ2-7 and V is TRBV9; TRBD1 aligns across 7 bases. This CDR3 region has 15 residues. The junction had 7 bases not matched to a gene; V was cut back by 0 bases and J by 4 bases. The germline V gene encodes CDR1 SGDLS and CDR2 YYNGEE. CDR3 bases: TGTGCCAGCAGCGTAGAAGACAGGGCCTCTTACGAGCAGTACTTC. Its protein product is CASSVEDRASYEQYF.

In its sample, this clone was seen a few times. The J gene is TRBJ1-1, the V gene TRBV7-2; D is perhaps TRBD1 (5 bases). CDR3 length: 14 residues. Trimming left V 4 bases short and J 2 bases short, with 11 bases between. CDR1 is SGHTA and CDR2 is FQGNSA in the germline V gene. CDR3 region: CASSYRGDNTEAFF. CDR3 bases: TGTGCCAGCAGCTACCGGGGGGACAACACTGAAGCTTTCTTT.

The chain couples TRBV23-1 to TRBJ1-6; TRBD1 agrees at 8 bases. TRBV23-1 is identified as an open reading frame with a role that is uncertain. The CDR3 is 17 residues long. The ends lost 4 bases at V and 7 bases at J; junction bases unmatched: 12. The CDR3 bases are TGCGCCAGCAGTCCCATTTGGACAGGGTCGAAGAATTCACCCCTCCACTTT. Its translation is CASSPIWTGSKNSPLHF.

The genes are TRBV27 and TRBJ1-3, with unresolved D. Germline CDR1 reads MNHEY; CDR2 reads SMNVEV (reference sequence). V was clipped by 7 bases and J by 5 bases, with 6 bases between them. The CDR3 totals 11 residues. The CDR3 coding sequence is TGTGCCAGCATAGTTCGAAACACCATATATTTT. Its protein product is CASIVRNTIYF.

This clone showed up just a few times. The J gene is TRBJ2-2, the V gene TRBV6-5; D remains unclear. The CDR3 is 14 amino acids. Trimming took off 2 bases at V and 4 bases at J, with 8 bases between the two ends. CDR1 is MNHEY, CDR2 SVGAGI, per germline. CDR3 in amino acids: CASSYDIATGELFF. The CDR3 region has the DNA TGTGCCAGCAGTTACGACATCGCCACCGGGGAGCTGTTTTTT.